This TCR beta chain stems from a study of identical twins (dated by TCRdb to about 2016). Regarding the complete study: TCR alpha and beta repertoires from monozygotic twins, unrelated adults of various ages and cord blood were deep-sequenced to test whether fetal clonotypes persist. To rule out contamination, replicate twin experiments were performed at different times with different library preparation protocols.

This clonotype was detected many times. Its antigen is not yet known. One base away there is no much larger clone; base qualities are not given. Every donor in the study was a healthy Caucasian. The protocol used for the library was 5' RACE. Reads for this sample came from an Illumina HiSeq 2000. Template switching added a universal primer binding site, and the final cDNA carried a unique molecular identifier that allowed TCR cDNA molecules to be counted accurately. First-strand cDNA for TCR alpha and beta chains was synthesized from specific primers in the conserved constant-segment region. To control for contamination, every cDNA library was double barcoded, receiving both a SMART-Mk sample barcode and Illumina barcodes. TruSeq adapter sequences along with Illumina sample barcodes were introduced in two successive PCR steps. The TCR alpha and beta cDNA libraries were sequenced on the Illumina HiSeq platform using custom primers. Per the source publication's procedure: Unique molecular identifiers were extracted from raw reads with MiGEC, and CDR3 positions were determined with MiXCR. Recombination models were inferred per individual with the repgenHMM and IGoR tools using an EM algorithm. The tcR package in R was used for shared clonotype analysis, with sharing normalized by the product of cloneset sizes. To study raw recombination without the effects of thymic and clonal selection, out-of-frame nonproductive sequences were analyzed. TCRdb trimmed the raw reads at Q25, called clones with MiXCR and kept productive beta chains. Identical CDR3 proteins give one entry, which carries the most common genes and DNA. TCRdb's processing, not the authors', yielded these V and J calls. This sample is represented by 1.5 million to 2 million distinct CDR3 sequences; around a third of them were singletons. 0.27% of the sample is in the top ten clones.

Findings and caveats that apply to the study as a whole: Conclusions relied on cross-sectional statistical analysis, since the same donors could not be followed over many years. Out-of-frame TCR alpha sharing in monozygotic twins was systematically underestimated by recombination models, whereas sharing between unrelated individuals was in agreement with the recombination models. Fewer insertions were carried by abundant cord blood beta clonotypes, a similar but weaker trend appeared in young adult naive repertoires, and no such trend appeared in memory repertoires. The excess sharing between twins in beta out-of-frame sequences was weaker because fewer shared sequences reduced the signal-to-noise ratio. Invariant T cells such as MAIT and iNKT could partly confound zero-insertion analyses, although diverse VJ usage argued against such confounding for most clonotypes. Compared with coincidental sharing between unrelated individuals, an excess of low generation-probability sequences was observed among out-of-frame TCR alpha sequences shared between twins.

This TCR derives from a newborn girl in good health. The sample was cord blood.

The bases read TGTGCCAGCAGCTCAGACAGGGGTGGCGAGACCCAGTACTTC. Its protein product is CASSSDRGGETQYF. The chain was built from TRBV7-2 and TRBJ2-5, with 8 junctional bases fitting TRBD1. Taken from cysteine to phenylalanine, the CDR3 has 14 residues. The only DNA kept is the CDR3, 42 bases in frame from the first base. V trim: 4 bases; J trim: 5 bases; unmatched bases: 6. For CDR1 and CDR2, the germline V gene lists SGHTA and FQGNSA.